This entry concerns a single T cell receptor (beta chain). This specimen comes from a study of TIL therapy for anti-PD-1-resistant metastatic lung cancer. Trimming took 5 bases from V and 7 from J, leaving 8 bases between them. CDR1 and CDR2 (germline): DFQATT, SNEGSKA (reference sequence). The CDR3 has 11 residues. This was the immunoSEQ v3 assay. TCRdb keeps only in-frame clones here, not all; method: immunoSEQ multiplex PCR. The top ten hold over 9.5% of the sample, which has approximately 92,000 clones, roughly 65% seen once. Time point in this sample: pre-treatment sample, taken before nivolumab and TIL therapy. Pleural nodules or supraclavicular lymph nodes made up most of the excised metastases sampled.

The chain is built from TRBV20-1 and TRBJ2-2, with D maybe TRBD2 (5 bases). The receptor comes from a person between 30 and 80 years old with non-small cell lung cancer. The sample consisted of tumor tissue, taken at baseline. CDR3 coding DNA: TGCAGTGCTCCTCGGGGCGGGGAGCTGTTTTTT. This translates into CSAPRGGELFF.